What follows are 21 T cell receptor beta chains derived from one specimen sequenced in a study of vaccination effects on CD4 cells after COVID-19. ViraFEST expansion of antigen-specific CD4+ T cells with viral peptide pools preceded sequencing. Following 10 days of culture, CD4+ T cells were isolated. People in the vaccine group had not been infected with SARS-CoV-2 before, and their nucleocapsid antibodies were negative. No antigen has been assigned to these receptors. Some clones are missing from TCRdb's copy, which holds only in-frame ones; the method was immunoSEQ multiplex PCR. Of 55,000 to 75,000 clones in the sample, approximately 79% are singletons; the top ten hold roughly 2.8%. Sequenced here: CD4+ T cells from PBMCs cultured with HCoV-NL63 spike peptides, sampled before COVID-19 vaccination. These receptors all stem from a human donor who received a COVID-19 vaccine.

V usage is TRBV6-6 and J usage is TRBJ1-5, with D unresolved. Germline CDR1 is MNHNY and CDR2 is SVGAGI (reference sequence). CDR3 length: 15 residues. V was shortened by 6 bases and J by 0 bases, with 12 bases between the two germline ends. The chain's CDR3 is CASSATEYSNQPQHF. DNA of the CDR3: TGTGCCAGCAGCGCCACAGAGTATAGCAATCAGCCCCAGCATTTT.

The rearrangement uses TRBV18 and TRBJ1-2; D is unresolved. Looked up from germline, CDR1 is KGHSH and CDR2 is LQKENI. The CDR3 is 14 residues long. V lost 2 bases and J 4 bases, leaving 11 bases between the germline ends. The CDR3 spells CASSPSVSTYGYTF. For the CDR3, the DNA is TGTGCCAGCTCACCATCAGTCTCCACCTATGGCTACACCTTC.

The chain has TRBV30 and TRBJ2-2; 10 positions agree with TRBD1. CDR3 length: 16 amino acids. Germline CDR1 is GTSNPN and CDR2 is SVGIG (reference sequence). Trimming removed 3 bases from V and 7 bases from J; junction bases left unmatched: 11. The CDR3 DNA is TGTGCCTGGAGAGATCCGGGACAGGGGTCGGTCGGGGAGCTGTTTTTT. It specifies CAWRDPGQGSVGELFF.

CDR3 sequence reads: CASSYSRAAQETQYF. The DNA of the CDR3 is TGTGCCAGCAGTTACTCGAGGGCAGCACAAGAGACCCAGTACTTC. The V call is TRBV6-5, the J call TRBJ2-5; D perhaps matches TRBD2 (5 bases). With 0 bases removed from V and 2 bases from J, the gap between germline ends came to 10 bases. Germline assignment: CDR1 MNHEY and CDR2 SVGAGI. The CDR3 has 15 amino acids.

This clone showed up just once. The CDR3 is CASSIQGDGNTIYF. The CDR3 DNA follows: TGCGCCAGCAGCATCCAGGGTGACGGAAACACCATATATTTT. The rearrangement links TRBV5-1 to TRBJ1-3; the D gene is possibly TRBD1 (5 bases). Trimming removed 4 bases at V and 4 bases at J, with 12 bases between. The CDR3 covers 14 residues. CDR1 and CDR2 (germline): SGHRS, YFSETQ.

The rearrangement uses TRBV28 and TRBJ1-2, with TRBD1 identical over 11 bases. This CDR3 is 15 amino acids long. The junction had 3 bases not matched to a gene; V was cut back by 2 bases and J by 4 bases. Germline V lookup: CDR1 MDHEN, CDR2 SYDVKM. DNA of the CDR3: TGTGCCAGCAGTTTACGGACAGGGGGCGTCTATGGCTACACCTTC. Amino acid sequence: CASSLRTGGVYGYTF.

This clone showed up just once. The J gene is TRBJ1-1, the V gene TRBV5-1, with a possible D match to TRBD1 (5 bases). The V and J ends lost 3 bases and 2 bases respectively, with 11 bases between them. The CDR3 consists of 14 residues. CDR1 is SGHRS, CDR2 YFSETQ, per germline. CDR3 in amino acids: CASSSGRLNTEAFF. The CDR3 DNA reads TGCGCCAGCAGCTCGGGACGGCTAAACACTGAAGCTTTCTTT.

CDR3 sequence (DNA): TGCGCCAGCAGCTTGGCCCCGTCCGGGACAGGGACTCCTGGGGCCAACGTCCTGACTTTC. Amino acid sequence: CASSLAPSGTGTPGANVLTF. The chain joins TRBV5-1 to TRBJ2-6, with TRBD1 matching over 9 bases. Germline CDR1 reads SGHRS; CDR2 reads YFSETQ. The trim removed 0 bases at V and 2 bases at J, leaving 12 bases unmatched. The CDR3 extends over 20 amino acids.

This clone appeared once. CDR3 nucleotide sequence: TGTGCCAGCAGTGGAGAGAGGGGCGGAGGGGCACCCCTCCACTTT. Amino acid sequence: CASSGERGGGAPLHF. This rearrangement joins TRBV2 to TRBJ1-6; D might be TRBD1 (5 bases). V was cut by 4 bases and J by 11 bases, with 18 bases left in between. This CDR3 is 15 amino acids long. CDR1 SNHLY and CDR2 FYNNEI come from the germline V gene.

The V gene is TRBV11-2, the J gene TRBJ2-6; 9 nucleotides align to TRBD1. V was pared by 5 bases and J by 0 bases, with 5 bases of the junction left unmatched. Germline assignment: CDR1 SGHAT and CDR2 FQNNGV. This CDR3 spans 17 amino acids. In DNA form, the CDR3 reads TGTGCCAGCAGCCCGGCGGGACAGGGCTCTGGGGCCAACGTCCTGACTTTC. The encoded protein is CASSPAGQGSGANVLTF.

This chain links TRBV28 with TRBJ2-2, with D possibly TRBD2 on 6 matching bases. The germline gives CDR1 MDHEN, CDR2 SYDVKM. The CDR3 loop spans 11 amino acids. V dropped 8 bases and J dropped 7 bases, with 8 bases sitting between them. The CDR3 sequence is CASVGGGELFF. In nucleotides, the CDR3 is TGTGCCAGCGTGGGGGGCGGGGAGCTGTTTTTT.

The CDR3 here is CASRATGTGGYGYTF. In DNA, the CDR3 is TGTGCCAGCAGGGCGACCGGGACAGGGGGCTATGGCTACACCTTC. V and J are TRBV2 and TRBJ1-2; 11 bases agree with TRBD1. The V segment lost 6 bases and the J segment 4 bases; nucleotides outside the gene matches: 7. The V gene's germline CDR1 is SNHLY and CDR2 FYNNEI. The CDR3 length is 15 residues.

The rearrangement links TRBV30 to TRBJ2-3; D is uncertain. V was shortened by 0 bases and J by 6 bases, with 7 bases between the two germline ends. Germline CDR1 is GTSNPN and CDR2 is SVGIG (reference sequence). This CDR3 is 12 amino acids long. CDR3 in DNA: TGTGCCTGGAGTGTCATGGGGGATACGCAGTATTTT. Its protein is CAWSVMGDTQYF.

The chain carries TRBV7-2 and TRBJ2-2; 8 bases map to TRBD2. Germline CDR1 reads SGHTA; CDR2 reads FQGNSA. V lost 4 bases to trimming and J lost 3 bases; unmatched junction nucleotides: 10. This CDR3 spans 17 amino acids. The CDR3 protein is CASSSIGLAFDTGELFF. CDR3 DNA: TGTGCCAGCAGCTCGATAGGACTAGCCTTCGACACCGGGGAGCTGTTTTTT.

This chain connects TRBV6-6 to TRBJ2-2; no definite D call. This CDR3 is 14 amino acids long. Deletions cut 2 bases from V and 2 bases from J, with 6 bases between. CDR1 MNHNY and CDR2 SVGAGI come from the germline V gene (reference sequence). The CDR3 reads CASSYLDNTGELFF. CDR3 DNA: TGTGCCAGCAGTTACCTGGACAACACCGGGGAGCTGTTTTTT.

CDR3 protein: CAATRGQREAFF. Here the CDR3 DNA reads TGTGCCGCTACCAGGGGACAACGGGAAGCTTTCTTT. The chain uses TRBV2 and TRBJ1-1; D is perhaps TRBD1 (6 bases). V was clipped by 11 bases and J by 8 bases, with 18 bases between them. The CDR3 extends over 12 amino acids. Looked up from germline, CDR1 is SNHLY and CDR2 is FYNNEI.

There are a few counts of this clone. CDR3 protein: CASSVLGQPQHF. The CDR3 coding sequence is TGTGCCAGCAGCGTCCTGGGTCAGCCCCAGCATTTT. This chain joins TRBV7-2 and TRBJ1-5; D is undetermined. Deletions cut 5 bases from V and 6 bases from J, with 8 bases between. The germline gives CDR1 SGHTA, CDR2 FQGNSA. The CDR3 length is 12 residues. The full variable domain, rest sourced from reference TRBV7-2 and TRBJ1-5, is GAGVSQSPSNKVTEKGKDVELRCDPISGHTALYWYRQSLGQGLEFLIYFQGNSAPDKSGLPSDRFSAERTGGSVSTLTIQRTQQEDSAVYLCASSVLGQPQHFGDGTRLSIL.

This clone is a singleton in its sample. The chain carries TRBV4-1 and TRBJ1-4; D is uncertain. The CDR3 spans 14 residues. The germline V gene encodes CDR1 MGHRA and CDR2 YSYEKL. V was cut by 1 base and J by 5 bases, with 8 bases left in between. CDR3 amino acids: CASSQVWSNEKLFF. DNA for the CDR3: TGCGCCAGCAGCCAAGTTTGGTCAAATGAAAAACTGTTTTTT.

This chain joins TRBV7-3 and TRBJ2-2, with a possible D match to TRBD1 (5 bases). The germline V gene encodes CDR1 SGHTA and CDR2 FQGTGA. The CDR3 consists of 18 residues. The V end lost 4 bases, the J end lost 2 bases, and 20 bases lay between the germline ends. CDR3: CASSSLGVSRHNTGELFF. DNA of the CDR3: TGTGCCAGCAGCTCCTTAGGGGTTAGCAGGCATAACACCGGGGAGCTGTTTTTT.

The V and J genes are TRBV3-1 (or the pseudogene TRBV3-2) and TRBJ1-2, with D tentatively TRBD1 (5 bases). The germline CDR1 and CDR2 sequences are LGHDT and YNNKEL (reference sequence). V lost 3 bases to trimming and J lost 0 bases, with 8 bases between them. The CDR3 contains 14 residues. The CDR3 DNA is TGTGCCAGCAGCCATACGACAGCTAACTATGGCTACACCTTC. Translation gives CASSHTTANYGYTF.

This chain links TRBV11-2 with TRBJ2-1; 14 bases align to TRBD2. The V segment lost 5 bases and the J segment 4 bases; nucleotides outside the gene matches: 13. In germline, CDR1 is SGHAT, CDR2 FQNNGV. The CDR3 has 19 residues. CDR3 in amino acids: CASSPLTSGGALRYNEQFF. The CDR3 region has the DNA TGTGCCAGCAGCCCACTGACTAGCGGGGGGGCCTTAAGGTACAATGAGCAGTTCTTC.